This is a list of T cell receptor beta chains from one sample in a study of blood T cells in healthy people across ages. In TCRdb, the 5' RACE reads were re-called with MiXCR into one record per CDR3 protein. Of 780,000 or so distinct CDR3 sequences detected, 25% appear once; the ten largest clones hold roughly 3.5%. This sample also appeared in a second study, on T cells of mothers and their children.

Material: blood. These receptors all stem from a boy under 18 in good health. CDR3s include the opening cysteine and the closing phenylalanine or tryptophan. Fields, in order: V gene, J gene, clone size, D gene, CDR3 length, CDR3 DNA, CDR3 protein. D genes are given only for firm matches. Only some rows state a clone size, as once, few, many or a class for expanded clones.

v_gene: TRBV7-2; j_gene: TRBJ1-1; abundance: NA; d_gene: NA; len: 13; CDR3nt: TGTGCCAGCAGTTACATGGGGCGGACTGAAGCTTTCTTT; CDR3aa: CASSYMGRTEAFF
v_gene: TRBV2; j_gene: TRBJ2-5; abundance: few; d_gene: NA; len: 12; CDR3nt: TGTGCCAGCAGGGGGGGCGGAGAGACCCAGTACTTC; CDR3aa: CASRGGGETQYF
v_gene: TRBV7-2; j_gene: TRBJ2-1; abundance: few; d_gene: TRBD1; len: 15; CDR3nt: TGTGCCAGCAGCTCGAGGACAGGGGGCTACAATGAGCAGTTCTTC; CDR3aa: CASSSRTGGYNEQFF
v_gene: TRBV3-1; j_gene: TRBJ1-2; abundance: NA; d_gene: NA; len: 13; CDR3nt: TGTGCCAGCAGCCAATTACAGGGAGAGGCCTACACCTTC; CDR3aa: CASSQLQGEAYTF
v_gene: TRBV3-1; j_gene: TRBJ1-3; abundance: NA; d_gene: NA; len: 15; CDR3nt: TGTGCCAGCAGCCAAGATGACAGCTCTGGAAACACCATATATTTT; CDR3aa: CASSQDDSSGNTIYF
v_gene: TRBV4-3; j_gene: TRBJ2-7; abundance: NA; d_gene: TRBD1; len: 16; CDR3nt: TGCGCCAGCAGCCAAATCGGGACAGGGGGGGGCGACGAGCAGTACTTC; CDR3aa: CASSQIGTGGGDEQYF
v_gene: TRBV28; j_gene: TRBJ2-5; abundance: NA; d_gene: NA; len: 16; CDR3nt: TGTGCCAGCAGTTTATCCCCAAGTAGCGGACAAGAGACCCAGTACTTC; CDR3aa: CASSLSPSSGQETQYF
v_gene: TRBV29-1; j_gene: TRBJ1-1; abundance: NA; d_gene: NA; len: 10; CDR3nt: TGCGGGGGGGCGTCGACTGAAGCTTTCTTT; CDR3aa: CGGASTEAFF
v_gene: TRBV7-8; j_gene: TRBJ1-5; abundance: NA; d_gene: NA; len: 15; CDR3nt: TGTGCCAGCAGCTCCGACACCAAACGCAATCAGCCCCAGCATTTT; CDR3aa: CASSSDTKRNQPQHF
v_gene: TRBV19; j_gene: TRBJ2-4; abundance: NA; d_gene: NA; len: 15; CDR3nt: TGTGCCAGTAGTATAGGCGAGGGTTCGTTCCACATTCAGTACTTC; CDR3aa: CASSIGEGSFHIQYF
v_gene: TRBV28; j_gene: TRBJ2-4; abundance: NA; d_gene: NA; len: 14; CDR3nt: TGTGCCAGCAGTTTATACTCCCTGGGAAACATTCAGTACTTC; CDR3aa: CASSLYSLGNIQYF
v_gene: TRBV2; j_gene: TRBJ2-1; abundance: NA; d_gene: NA; len: 15; CDR3nt: TGTGCCAGCAGTGAACGCCGGGTACAATACAATGAGCAGTTCTTC; CDR3aa: CASSERRVQYNEQFF
v_gene: TRBV6-5; j_gene: TRBJ1-4; abundance: few; d_gene: TRBD1; len: 15; CDR3nt: TGTGCCAGCAGTTACGCAGGGGGCCTGGGTGAAAAGCTGTTTTTT; CDR3aa: CASSYAGGLGEKLFF
v_gene: TRBV29-1; j_gene: TRBJ2-6; abundance: few; d_gene: TRBD1; len: 17; CDR3nt: TGCAGCGTGGGATTGACAGGGACGGACTCTGGGGCCAACGTCCTGACTTTC; CDR3aa: CSVGLTGTDSGANVLTF
v_gene: TRBV12-3/TRBV12-4; j_gene: TRBJ2-7; abundance: NA; d_gene: NA; len: 15; CDR3nt: TGTGCCAGCAGTTTGCCCGGAGACAATCCCTACGAGCAGTACTTC; CDR3aa: CASSLPGDNPYEQYF
v_gene: TRBV29-1; j_gene: TRBJ2-1; abundance: once; d_gene: TRBD2; len: 18; CDR3nt: TGCAGCGTTGACGGGGGACCTAGGGGGACTAGCGACCCGCATGAGCAGTTCTTC; CDR3aa: CSVDGGPRGTSDPHEQFF
v_gene: TRBV4-3; j_gene: TRBJ1-2; abundance: NA; d_gene: TRBD1; len: 15; CDR3nt: TGCGCCAGCAGCCAAGAAGCGACAGGGAACTATGGCTACACCTTC; CDR3aa: CASSQEATGNYGYTF
v_gene: TRBV7-9; j_gene: TRBJ2-7; abundance: NA; d_gene: NA; len: 15; CDR3nt: TGTGCCAGCAGCTTTTCAGGGGCTGGCATCTACGAGCAGTACTTC; CDR3aa: CASSFSGAGIYEQYF
v_gene: TRBV4-3; j_gene: TRBJ2-2; abundance: few; d_gene: TRBD2; len: 17; CDR3nt: TGCGCCAGCAGCCAAGATCTGCTAGCGGCGAACACCGGGGAGCTGTTTTTT; CDR3aa: CASSQDLLAANTGELFF
v_gene: TRBV12-3/TRBV12-4; j_gene: TRBJ2-5; abundance: NA; d_gene: TRBD2; len: 16; CDR3nt: TGTGCCAGCAGTGCCTTTCCAGCGGGAGGCCAAGAGACCCAGTACTTC; CDR3aa: CASSAFPAGGQETQYF
v_gene: TRBV28; j_gene: TRBJ1-3; abundance: NA; d_gene: NA; len: 16; CDR3nt: TGTGCCAGCAGTTTAATGGTCCTGAGCTCTGGAAACACCATATATTTT; CDR3aa: CASSLMVLSSGNTIYF
v_gene: TRBV5-1; j_gene: TRBJ1-4; abundance: NA; d_gene: TRBD1; len: 18; CDR3nt: TGCGCCAGCAGCCCACTTACAGGGGGAAGGAAGTCTAATGAAAAACTGTTTTTT; CDR3aa: CASSPLTGGRKSNEKLFF
v_gene: TRBV2; j_gene: TRBJ1-2; abundance: NA; d_gene: NA; len: 13; CDR3nt: TGTGCCAGCAGTCTGATATTTAACTATGGCTACACCTTC; CDR3aa: CASSLIFNYGYTF
v_gene: TRBV11-2; j_gene: TRBJ2-1; abundance: few; d_gene: NA; len: 17; CDR3nt: TGTGCCAGCAGCCGCGAAACACAGGTTAGCTTCTACAATGAGCAGTTCTTC; CDR3aa: CASSRETQVSFYNEQFF
v_gene: TRBV2; j_gene: TRBJ1-1; abundance: few; d_gene: NA; len: 12; CDR3nt: TGTGCCAGCAGGAGAATCAGCCCTGAAGCTTTCTTT; CDR3aa: CASRRISPEAFF
v_gene: TRBV30; j_gene: TRBJ2-2; abundance: NA; d_gene: TRBD1; len: 14; CDR3nt: TGTGCCTGGAGTAAAGGACAGGGTCTTGGGGAGCTGTTTTTT; CDR3aa: CAWSKGQGLGELFF
v_gene: TRBV6-2/TRBV6-3; j_gene: TRBJ2-7; abundance: NA; d_gene: NA; len: 18; CDR3nt: TGTGCCAGCAGTTACCCCGGGGGGCCCCCCTTCTACTCCTACGAGCAGTGCTTC; CDR3aa: CASSYPGGPPFYSYEQCF
v_gene: TRBV30; j_gene: TRBJ1-5; abundance: NA; d_gene: NA; len: 13; CDR3nt: TGTGCCTGGAGAAGCTCAAGCAATCAGCCCCAGCATTTT; CDR3aa: CAWRSSSNQPQHF
v_gene: TRBV7-9; j_gene: TRBJ1-1; abundance: few; d_gene: NA; len: 14; CDR3nt: TGTGCCAGCAGCTCGTTCAGCGGGGACACTGAAGCTTTCTTT; CDR3aa: CASSSFSGDTEAFF
v_gene: TRBV4-3; j_gene: TRBJ2-5; abundance: NA; d_gene: TRBD1; len: 16; CDR3nt: TGCGCCAGCAGCCTCAGGACAGGGGACGATGGAGTTACCCAGTACTTC; CDR3aa: CASSLRTGDDGVTQYF
v_gene: TRBV7-6; j_gene: TRBJ1-6; abundance: few; d_gene: NA; len: 15; CDR3nt: TGTGCCAGCAGCTCTCCGTGGACAGCCAATTCACCCCTCCACTTT; CDR3aa: CASSSPWTANSPLHF
v_gene: TRBV28; j_gene: TRBJ2-7; abundance: NA; d_gene: TRBD1; len: 17; CDR3nt: TGTGCCAGCAGTTTAGGCTGGGGGACAGGGGGCCCCTACGAGCAGTACTTC; CDR3aa: CASSLGWGTGGPYEQYF
v_gene: TRBV11-2; j_gene: TRBJ2-5; abundance: NA; d_gene: NA; len: 13; CDR3nt: TGTGCCAGCAGCCATGGGGGCCCAGAGACCCAGTACTTC; CDR3aa: CASSHGGPETQYF
v_gene: TRBV4-3; j_gene: TRBJ2-3; abundance: many; d_gene: TRBD2; len: 16; CDR3nt: TGCGCCAGCAGCCAAGCTAGCGGGAGAATGGCAGATACGCAGTATTTT; CDR3aa: CASSQASGRMADTQYF
v_gene: TRBV13; j_gene: TRBJ1-1; abundance: few; d_gene: NA; len: 14; CDR3nt: TGTGCCAGCAGCTCGGCAGGAATGAACACTGAAGCTTTCTTT; CDR3aa: CASSSAGMNTEAFF
v_gene: TRBV7-2; j_gene: TRBJ2-7; abundance: NA; d_gene: NA; len: 12; CDR3nt: TGTGCCAGCAGCCATAACAACTACGAGCAGTACTTC; CDR3aa: CASSHNNYEQYF
v_gene: TRBV29-1; j_gene: TRBJ1-5; abundance: NA; d_gene: TRBD1; len: 13; CDR3nt: TGCAGCGCCGGACAGGGGAACAATCAGCCCCAGCATTTT; CDR3aa: CSAGQGNNQPQHF
v_gene: TRBV6-5; j_gene: TRBJ1-1; abundance: NA; d_gene: NA; len: 14; CDR3nt: TGTGCCAGCAGTTACTCGAGGGGGGACACTGAAGCTTTCTTT; CDR3aa: CASSYSRGDTEAFF
v_gene: TRBV4-1; j_gene: TRBJ2-5; abundance: few; d_gene: NA; len: 14; CDR3nt: TGCGCCAGCAGCCAAGATTGGGGTCCTCTGGAGCAGTACTTC; CDR3aa: CASSQDWGPLEQYF
v_gene: TRBV27; j_gene: TRBJ2-3; abundance: NA; d_gene: TRBD2; len: 15; CDR3nt: TGTGCCAGCGGTTTGGCCCGCGGGAGCCCAAATACGCAGTATTTT; CDR3aa: CASGLARGSPNTQYF
v_gene: TRBV20-1; j_gene: TRBJ1-4; abundance: few; d_gene: NA; len: 14; CDR3nt: TGCAGTGCTAGAGACGCAGTTCTTAATGAAAAACTGTTTTTT; CDR3aa: CSARDAVLNEKLFF
v_gene: TRBV28; j_gene: TRBJ2-5; abundance: few; d_gene: NA; len: 15; CDR3nt: TGTGCCAGCAGTCCTCGGGGATCCCGGAGAGAGACCCAGTACTTC; CDR3aa: CASSPRGSRRETQYF
v_gene: TRBV20-1; j_gene: TRBJ2-1; abundance: many; d_gene: NA; len: 11; CDR3nt: TGCAGTGCTACCTTCCGCAATGAGCAGTTCTTC; CDR3aa: CSATFRNEQFF
v_gene: TRBV2; j_gene: TRBJ1-5; abundance: NA; d_gene: NA; len: 15; CDR3nt: TGTGCCAGCAGTGCGGGGCTACAGGGCCTTCAGCCCCAGCATTTT; CDR3aa: CASSAGLQGLQPQHF
v_gene: TRBV5-1; j_gene: TRBJ2-2; abundance: few; d_gene: TRBD2; len: 16; CDR3nt: TGCGCCAGCAGCACTCTAGCGGGTTCGAACACCGGGGAGCTGTTTTTT; CDR3aa: CASSTLAGSNTGELFF
v_gene: TRBV20-1; j_gene: TRBJ1-1; abundance: many; d_gene: TRBD1; len: 13; CDR3nt: TGCAGTGCTCCGGACAGGGGTTTTTCTGAAGCTTTCTTT; CDR3aa: CSAPDRGFSEAFF
v_gene: TRBV20-1; j_gene: TRBJ2-5; abundance: few; d_gene: NA; len: 12; CDR3nt: TGCAGTGCAGATCAGAATGAAGAGACCCAGTACTTC; CDR3aa: CSADQNEETQYF